A selection of T cell receptor beta chains follows, all from one sample in a study of blood T cell repertoires in COVID-19. The repertoire was sequenced with immunoSEQ multiplex PCR; TCRdb's copy has only in-frame clones and lacks some. This table has about 350,000 clones, over 75% appearing once. The sequencing sample was made of PBMCs or T cells enriched from blood (not recorded which). Receptors originate from a woman aged 25-40 years who had recovered from COVID-19. Each CDR3 is given with its conserved first and last residue. A D gene is named only where the DNA matches it firmly. The size entry is marked missing in some rows and otherwise reads once, few, many or a size class.

TRBV5-5,TRBD1,TRBJ2-7,many,CASSLGDSLSYEQYF,TGTGCCAGCAGCTTGGGGGACAGTCTCTCCTACGAGCAGTACTTC
TRBV27,.,TRBJ1-5,once,CASSGRDSNQPQHF,TGTGCCAGCTCCGGGCGGGATAGCAATCAGCCCCAGCATTTT
TRBV28,.,TRBJ1-2,once,CASSRGRDSPLYGYTF,TGTGCCAGCAGTAGGGGCCGGGACTCTCCTCTCTATGGCTACACCTTC
TRBV28,.,TRBJ2-7,.,CASSLQGYEQYF,TGTGCCAGCAGTTTACAGGGGTACGAGCAGTACTTC
TRBV4-3,.,TRBJ1-2,few,CASSQDRQALYGYTF,TGCGCCAGCAGCCAAGATCGGCAGGCCCTCTATGGCTACACCTTC
TRBV27,.,TRBJ1-2,.,CASSPDTRNRGYTF,TGTGCCAGCAGTCCGGACACGCGCAACCGTGGCTACACCTTC
TRBV2,TRBD1,TRBJ1-6,.,CASRRTGDNSPLHF,TGTGCCAGCAGAAGGACAGGGGACAATTCACCCCTCCACTTT
TRBV28,TRBD1,TRBJ2-1,.,CASSLIGQGRDEQFF,TGTGCCAGCAGTTTAATCGGACAGGGGAGGGATGAGCAGTTCTTC
TRBV7-9,TRBD1,TRBJ1-5,.,CASSLEGQNQPQHF,TGTGCCAGCAGCTTAGAGGGACAGAATCAGCCCCAGCATTTT
TRBV29-1,.,TRBJ2-2,.,CSVAGAAGELFF,TGCAGCGTTGCAGGGGCGGCCGGGGAGCTGTTTTTT
TRBV6-2/TRBV6-3,.,TRBJ1-5,.,CASSWDLVRQPQHF,TGTGCCAGCAGTTGGGACTTGGTAAGGCAGCCCCAGCATTTT
TRBV5-6,.,TRBJ2-1,.,CASSWGPTPGDEQFF,TGTGCCAGCAGCTGGGGTCCGACGCCAGGGGATGAGCAGTTCTTC
TRBV19,.,TRBJ1-1,.,CASSIQTGSTEAFF,TGTGCCAGTAGTATTCAAACAGGGAGCACTGAAGCTTTCTTT
TRBV6-5,.,TRBJ1-4,.,CASSPGQGREKLFF,TGTGCCAGCAGTCCGGGACAAGGAAGGGAAAAACTGTTTTTT
TRBV4-3,TRBD1,TRBJ1-2,.,CASSQGPGQIYGYTF,TGCGCCAGCAGCCAAGGTCCGGGACAGATATATGGCTACACCTTC
TRBV6-6,.,TRBJ2-1,.,CASSFTGWAEQFF,TGTGCCAGCAGTTTTACAGGGTGGGCTGAGCAGTTCTTC
TRBV3-1/TRBV3-2,.,TRBJ1-4,once,CASSLHSATNEKLFF,TGTGCCAGCAGCCTACACAGTGCAACTAATGAAAAACTGTTTTTT
TRBV28,.,TRBJ1-1,.,CASSLQAGHTEAFF,TGTGCCAGCAGTTTACAGGCAGGGCACACTGAAGCTTTCTTT
TRBV6-5,TRBD2,TRBJ2-7,.,CASSYRGLGAYEQYF,TGTGCCAGCAGTTACCGGGGACTAGGAGCCTACGAGCAGTACTTC
TRBV19,TRBD1,TRBJ2-2,.,CASKGTGSGELFF,TGTGCCAGTAAGGGGACAGGGTCCGGGGAGCTGTTTTTT
TRBV19,TRBD2,TRBJ2-1,.,CASRPGLAGEEFF,TGTGCCAGTAGACCGGGACTAGCGGGGGAGGAGTTCTTC
TRBV6-2/TRBV6-3,.,TRBJ1-5,.,CASSYVAGQTFGGQPQHF,TGTGCCAGCAGTTACGTAGCGGGGCAAACCTTTGGGGGCCAGCCCCAGCATTTT
TRBV7-2,TRBD1,TRBJ2-7,.,CASSERTGYEQYF,TGTGCCAGCAGCGAGCGGACAGGGTACGAGCAGTACTTC
TRBV24-1,.,TRBJ1-3,.,CATSQSGSPNTIYF,TGTGCCACCAGTCAATCAGGCAGCCCAAACACCATATATTTT
TRBV7-9,.,TRBJ1-1,.,CASSPKGGAIAEAFF,TGTGCCAGCAGCCCCAAGGGGGGGGCGATCGCTGAAGCTTTCTTT
TRBV30,.,TRBJ2-1,.,CAWSVVSRGSYNEQFF,TGTGCCTGGAGTGTAGTTTCCCGGGGGTCCTACAATGAGCAGTTCTTC
TRBV28,.,TRBJ1-4,.,CAFRGGVFEKLFF,TGTGCCTTCAGAGGGGGGGTTTTTGAAAAACTGTTTTTT
TRBV7-2,.,TRBJ2-1,once,CASSPLPPGGVLKNEQFF,TGTGCCAGCAGCCCACTACCCCCCGGCGGAGTCCTGAAGAATGAGCAGTTCTTC
TRBV19,TRBD1,TRBJ1-2,.,CASIPMTGKAYGYTF,TGTGCCAGTATCCCGATGACAGGGAAAGCCTATGGCTACACCTTC
TRBV10-2,.,TRBJ1-5,.,CASRGGNQPQHF,TGCGCCAGCCGGGGTGGCAATCAGCCCCAGCATTTT
TRBV6-6,TRBD1,TRBJ1-6,.,CASSPRTLQGASYNSPLHF,TGTGCCAGCAGTCCACGAACCCTACAGGGGGCCTCCTATAATTCACCCCTCCACTTT
TRBV19,.,TRBJ1-2,.,CASTPRTAGGYGYTF,TGTGCCAGTACCCCCAGGACAGCCGGCGGGTATGGCTACACCTTC
TRBV15,.,TRBJ1-5,.,CATSRSLQPQHF,TGTGCCACCAGCAGATCTTTACAGCCCCAGCATTTT
TRBV24-1,TRBD2,TRBJ2-7,.,CATSPRGGTYEQYF,TGTGCCACCAGTCCTAGGGGAGGGACCTACGAGCAGTACTTC
TRBV4-2,TRBD1,TRBJ2-1,.,CASSQEDRGGSYNEQFF,TGTGCCAGCAGCCAAGAAGACAGGGGTGGCTCCTACAATGAGCAGTTCTTC
TRBV6-2/TRBV6-3,TRBD1,TRBJ2-7,.,CASSYRRTGDDYEQYF,TGTGCCAGCAGTTACCGTAGGACAGGGGATGACTACGAGCAGTACTTC
TRBV13,.,TRBJ2-5,.,CASSAGGGAGETQYF,TGTGCCAGCAGCGCCGGTGGGGGGGCGGGAGAGACCCAGTACTTC